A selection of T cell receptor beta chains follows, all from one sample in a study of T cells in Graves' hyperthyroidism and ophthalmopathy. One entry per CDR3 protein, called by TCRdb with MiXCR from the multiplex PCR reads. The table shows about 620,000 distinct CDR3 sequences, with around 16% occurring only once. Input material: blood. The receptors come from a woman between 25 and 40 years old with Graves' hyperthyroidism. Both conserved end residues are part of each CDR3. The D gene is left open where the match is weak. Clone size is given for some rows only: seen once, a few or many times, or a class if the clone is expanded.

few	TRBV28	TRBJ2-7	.	CASTTLPPIEQYF	TGTGCCAGCACCACTCTCCCCCCGATCGAGCAGTACTTC
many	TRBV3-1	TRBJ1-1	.	CASSQDVGMNTEAFF	TGTGCCAGCAGCCAAGACGTGGGTATGAACACTGAAGCTTTCTTT
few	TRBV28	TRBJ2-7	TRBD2	CASRLSGSRREQYF	TGTGCCAGCAGACTCAGCGGGAGCCGTAGGGAGCAGTACTTC
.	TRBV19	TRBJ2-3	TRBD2	CASSPASGRAESDTQYF	TGTGCCAGTAGCCCGGCTAGCGGGAGGGCCGAATCAGATACGCAGTATTTT
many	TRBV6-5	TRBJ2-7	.	CASSYSRLFFSGQYF	TGTGCCAGCAGTTACTCGAGGTTATTTTTTAGCGGGCAGTACTTC
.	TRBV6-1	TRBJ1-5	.	CASSRVREPQHF	TGTGCCAGCAGTCGGGTTCGCGAGCCCCAGCATTTT
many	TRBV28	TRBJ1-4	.	CASSSGTENEKLFF	TGTGCCAGCAGTTCCGGGACGGAAAATGAAAAACTGTTTTTT
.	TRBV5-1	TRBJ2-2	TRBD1	CASSIRDRTGTGELFF	TGCGCCAGCAGCATCCGGGACAGAACTGGTACCGGGGAGCTGTTTTTT
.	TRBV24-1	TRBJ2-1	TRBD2	CATSDITSGRAYEQFF	TGTGCCACCAGTGATATAACTAGCGGGAGGGCCTATGAGCAGTTCTTC
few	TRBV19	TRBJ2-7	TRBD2	CASTQPGLAGAEQYF	TGTGCCAGTACCCAGCCGGGACTAGCGGGAGCCGAGCAGTACTTC
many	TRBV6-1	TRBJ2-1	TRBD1	CASRSGTGWSYNEQFF	TGTGCCAGCAGGTCCGGGACAGGGTGGTCCTACAATGAGCAGTTCTTC
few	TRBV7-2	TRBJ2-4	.	CASSPSRVAKNIQYF	TGTGCCAGCAGCCCGTCTAGGGTAGCCAAAAACATTCAGTACTTC
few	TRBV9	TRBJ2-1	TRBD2	CASTRGLAGYNEQFF	TGTGCCAGCACCCGGGGACTAGCGGGATACAATGAGCAGTTCTTC
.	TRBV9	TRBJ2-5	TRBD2	CASSASGSGMETQYF	TGTGCCAGCAGCGCTAGCGGTTCTGGGATGGAGACCCAGTACTTC
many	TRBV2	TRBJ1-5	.	CASSRADGQPQHF	TGTGCCAGCAGTCGGGCCGACGGTCAGCCCCAGCATTTT
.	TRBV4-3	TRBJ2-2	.	CASSQEQRTGELFF	TGCGCCAGCAGCCAAGAACAGCGGACCGGGGAGCTGTTTTTT
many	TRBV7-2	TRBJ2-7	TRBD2	CASSLEGVTSDRKPSYEQYF	TGTGCCAGCAGCTTAGAGGGAGTAACTAGCGACCGAAAACCCTCCTACGAGCAGTACTTC
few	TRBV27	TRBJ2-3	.	CASSLTATTYTQYF	TGTGCCAGCAGTTTAACAGCTACCACATATACGCAGTATTTT
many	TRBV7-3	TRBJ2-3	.	CASSLSGGAQYF	TGTGCCAGCAGCTTAAGTGGTGGGGCGCAGTATTTT
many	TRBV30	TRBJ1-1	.	CAWNGPFMNTEAFF	TGTGCCTGGAACGGACCTTTTATGAACACTGAAGCTTTCTTT
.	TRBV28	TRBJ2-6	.	CAIATGKGESSGANVLTF	TGTGCCATCGCAACCGGAAAGGGGGAGAGCTCTGGGGCCAACGTCCTGACTTTC
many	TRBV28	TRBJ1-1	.	CASSPLGRGAEGFF	TGTGCCAGCAGTCCCCTGGGTAGAGGCGCGGAAGGTTTCTTT
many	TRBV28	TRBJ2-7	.	CASSFGSYEQYF	TGTGCCAGCAGTTTTGGGTCATATGAGCAGTACTTC
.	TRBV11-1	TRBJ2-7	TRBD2	CASSSRRWGLAVTKQYF	TGTGCCAGCAGCTCTAGGAGATGGGGACTAGCGGTTACAAAGCAGTACTTC
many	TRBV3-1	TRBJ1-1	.	CASSLMGGVKNTEAFF	TGTGCCAGCAGCCTTATGGGGGGGGTTAAGAACACTGAAGCTTTCTTT
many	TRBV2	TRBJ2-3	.	CASKEASQDTQYF	TGTGCCAGCAAGGAGGCATCCCAAGATACGCAGTATTTT
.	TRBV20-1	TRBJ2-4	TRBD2	CSARDRVSGNIQYF	TGCAGTGCTAGAGATCGAGTTAGCGGGAACATTCAGTACTTC
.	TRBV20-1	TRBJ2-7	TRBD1	CSASTGTATYEQYF	TGCAGTGCCTCGACCGGGACAGCAACTTACGAGCAGTACTTC
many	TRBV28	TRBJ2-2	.	CASSFLLEGSTGELFF	TGTGCCAGCAGTTTCTTGTTGGAGGGATCCACCGGGGAGCTGTTTTTT
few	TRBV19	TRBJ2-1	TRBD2	CASSMLAEYNEQFF	TGTGCCAGTAGTATGCTAGCGGAGTACAATGAGCAGTTCTTC
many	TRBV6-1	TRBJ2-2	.	CASRHTGELFF	TGTGCCAGCAGGCACACCGGGGAGCTGTTTTTT
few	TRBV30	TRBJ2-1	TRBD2	CAWSILLTSGRSNEQFF	TGTGCCTGGAGTATACTCCTGACTAGCGGGAGGAGCAATGAGCAGTTCTTC
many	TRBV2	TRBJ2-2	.	CASSYTTGELFF	TGTGCCAGCAGCTACACAACCGGGGAGCTGTTTTTT
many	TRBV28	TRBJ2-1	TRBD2	CATWREMVNEQFF	TGTGCGACGTGGCGGGAGATGGTCAATGAGCAGTTCTTC
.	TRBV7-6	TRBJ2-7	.	CASSFSGAPYEQYF	TGTGCCAGCAGCTTCTCAGGGGCCCCCTACGAGCAGTACTTC
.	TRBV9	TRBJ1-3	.	CASSVAGRLGNTIYF	TGTGCCAGCAGCGTTGCAGGGCGCCTGGGAAACACCATATATTTT
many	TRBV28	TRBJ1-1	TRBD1	CASSLWTGVYTEAFF	TGTGCCAGCAGTCTTTGGACAGGGGTTTACACTGAAGCTTTCTTT
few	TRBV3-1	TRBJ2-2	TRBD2	CASSGTSGEDTGELFF	TGTGCCAGCAGCGGGACTAGCGGGGAGGATACCGGGGAGCTGTTTTTT
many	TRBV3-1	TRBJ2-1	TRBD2	CASSQGQGRTSGGNEQFF	TGTGCCAGCAGCCAAGGACAGGGGAGGACTAGCGGGGGTAATGAGCAGTTCTTC
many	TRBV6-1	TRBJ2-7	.	CASMRVYEQYF	TGTGCCAGCATGAGGGTATACGAGCAGTACTTC
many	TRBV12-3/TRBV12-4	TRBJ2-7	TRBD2	CASRPGLAGGEQYF	TGTGCCAGCAGACCGGGACTAGCGGGAGGAGAGCAGTACTTC
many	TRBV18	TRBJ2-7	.	CASSPGTVYEQYF	TGTGCCAGTAGTCCAGGAACCGTCTACGAGCAGTACTTC
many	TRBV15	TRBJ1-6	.	CATSRETRSSPLHF	TGTGCCACCAGCAGAGAAACTAGGAGTTCACCCCTCCACTTT
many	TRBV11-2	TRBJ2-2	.	CASSSPREAGLFF	TGTGCCAGCAGCTCCCCCCGAGAAGCCGGGCTGTTTTTT
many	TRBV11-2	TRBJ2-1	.	CASSLMVASKQFF	TGTGCCAGCAGCTTAATGGTAGCTAGCAAGCAGTTCTTC
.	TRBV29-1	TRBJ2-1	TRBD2	CSVAGLAGVIYNEQFF	TGCAGCGTTGCGGGACTAGCGGGAGTCATCTACAATGAGCAGTTCTTC
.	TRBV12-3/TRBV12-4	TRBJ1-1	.	CSSSFSNTEAFF	TGTTCCAGCAGTTTTTCCAACACTGAAGCTTTCTTT
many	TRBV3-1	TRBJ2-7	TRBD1	CASSQVDRGREYF	TGTGCCAGCAGCCAAGTGGACAGGGGCCGAGAGTACTTC
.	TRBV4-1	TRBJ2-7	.	CASSQRGRSSYEQYF	TGCGCCAGCAGCCAAAGGGGCAGGAGCTCCTACGAGCAGTACTTC
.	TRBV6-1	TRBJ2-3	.	CASLTRQPGADTQYF	TGTGCCAGCCTCACACGACAGCCCGGTGCAGATACGCAGTATTTT
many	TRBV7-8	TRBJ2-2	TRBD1	CASSLGQGAWSGELFF	TGTGCCAGCAGCTTAGGACAGGGGGCTTGGAGCGGGGAGCTGTTTTTT
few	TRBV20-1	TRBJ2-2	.	CSASSSGELFF	TGCAGTGCTAGCTCTTCCGGGGAGCTGTTTTTT
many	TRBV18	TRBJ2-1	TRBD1	CASSPGQGSNEQFF	TGTGCCAGCAGTCCGGGACAGGGGTCCAATGAGCAGTTCTTC
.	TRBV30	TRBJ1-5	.	CAWKVGNQPQHF	TGTGCCTGGAAGGTGGGGAATCAGCCCCAGCATTTT
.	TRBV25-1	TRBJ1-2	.	CASSDLGENYGYTF	TGTGCCAGCAGTGACCTTGGGGAAAACTATGGCTACACCTTC
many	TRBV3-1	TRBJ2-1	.	CASSQGRDEQFF	TGTGCCAGCAGCCAAGGGAGGGATGAGCAGTTCTTC
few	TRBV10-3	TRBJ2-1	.	CAISKGASSYNEQFF	TGTGCCATCAGTAAAGGGGCTAGCTCCTACAATGAGCAGTTCTTC
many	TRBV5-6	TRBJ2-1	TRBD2	CASSYGTSGVNEQFF	TGTGCCAGCAGCTACGGGACTAGCGGAGTCAATGAGCAGTTCTTC